This T cell receptor beta chain originates from a study of T cell changes during pregnancy in multiple sclerosis. TCRdb keeps only in-frame clones here, not all; method: immunoSEQ multiplex PCR. The repertoire holds 25,000 to 30,000 clones, with over 85% as singletons. Between the trimmed V and J ends, which lost 2 bases and 6 bases, there was a span of 17 bases. Germline assignment: CDR1 SGHDN and CDR2 FVKESK. This CDR3 has 15 amino acids. The chain uses TRBV14 and TRBJ2-7, with TRBD1 as a possible D gene (6 bases). The sequenced sample was CD4+ T cells from peripheral blood mononuclear cells, obtained in the first trimester of pregnancy. This receptor was identified in a female donor with multiple sclerosis, enrolled in a pregnancy study. This CDR3 is CASSQSRQGPGEQYF. CDR3 nucleotide sequence: TGTGCCAGCAGCCAAAGCCGCCAGGGGCCGGGCGAGCAGTACTTC. The variable domain in full, with the rest retrieved from reference TRBV14 and TRBJ2-7, is EAGVTQFPSHSVIEKGQTVTLRCDPISGHDNLYWYRRVMGKEIKFLLHFVKESKQDESGMPNNRFLAERTGGTYSTLKVQPAELEDSGVYFCASSQSRQGPGEQYFGPGTRLTVT.